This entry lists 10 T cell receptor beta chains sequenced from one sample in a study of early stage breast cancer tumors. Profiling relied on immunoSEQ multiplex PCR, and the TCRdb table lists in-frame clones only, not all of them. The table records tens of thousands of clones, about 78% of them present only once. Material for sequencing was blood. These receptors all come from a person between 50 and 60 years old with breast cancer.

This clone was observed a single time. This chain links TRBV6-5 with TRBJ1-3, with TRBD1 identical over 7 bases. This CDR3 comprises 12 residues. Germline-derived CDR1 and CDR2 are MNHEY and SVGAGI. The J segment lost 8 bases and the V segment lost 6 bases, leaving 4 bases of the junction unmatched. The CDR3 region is CASRSQGDTIYF. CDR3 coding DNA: TGTGCCAGCAGAAGCCAGGGGGACACCATATATTTT.

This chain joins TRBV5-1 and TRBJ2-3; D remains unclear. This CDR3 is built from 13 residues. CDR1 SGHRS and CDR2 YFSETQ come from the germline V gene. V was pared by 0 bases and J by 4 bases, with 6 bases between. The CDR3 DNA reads TGCGCCAGCAGCTTGGTCCGAGCAGATACGCAGTATTTT. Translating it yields CASSLVRADTQYF.

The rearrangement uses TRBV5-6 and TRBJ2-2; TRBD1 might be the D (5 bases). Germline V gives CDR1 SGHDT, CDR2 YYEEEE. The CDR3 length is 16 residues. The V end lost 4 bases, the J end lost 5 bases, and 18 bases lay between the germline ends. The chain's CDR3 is CASSPQPSRGTGELFF. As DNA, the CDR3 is TGTGCCAGCAGCCCGCAACCCAGTAGGGGAACCGGGGAGCTGTTTTTT.

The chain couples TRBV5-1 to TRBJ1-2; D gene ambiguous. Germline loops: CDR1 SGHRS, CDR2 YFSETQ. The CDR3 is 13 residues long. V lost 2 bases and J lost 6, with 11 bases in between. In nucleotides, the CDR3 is TGCGCCAGCAGCTTAAGCCCCCGAGATGGCTACACCTTC. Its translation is CASSLSPRDGYTF.

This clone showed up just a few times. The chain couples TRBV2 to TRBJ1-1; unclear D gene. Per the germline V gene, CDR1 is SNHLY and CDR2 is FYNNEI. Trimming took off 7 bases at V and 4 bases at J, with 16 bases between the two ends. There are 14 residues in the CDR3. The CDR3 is CASTTTRVGTEAFF. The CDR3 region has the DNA TGTGCCAGCACAACGACGAGGGTGGGCACTGAAGCTTTCTTT.

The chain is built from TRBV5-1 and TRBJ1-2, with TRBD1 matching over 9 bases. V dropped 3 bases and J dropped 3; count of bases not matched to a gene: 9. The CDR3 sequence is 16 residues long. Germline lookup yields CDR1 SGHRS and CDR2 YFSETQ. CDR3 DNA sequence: TGCGCCAGCAGCTCCAGAGGGGGACAGGGAGACTATGGCTACACCTTC. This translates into CASSSRGGQGDYGYTF.

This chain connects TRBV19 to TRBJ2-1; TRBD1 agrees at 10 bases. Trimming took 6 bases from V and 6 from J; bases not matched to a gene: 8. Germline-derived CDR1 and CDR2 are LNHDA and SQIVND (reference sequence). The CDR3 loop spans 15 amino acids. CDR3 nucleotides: TGTGCCAGTAGCTCAACCGGGACAGGGGTCAATGAGCAGTTCTTC. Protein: CASSSTGTGVNEQFF. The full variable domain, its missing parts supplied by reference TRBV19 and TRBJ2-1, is DGGITQSPKYLFRKEGQNVTLSCEQNLNHDAMYWYRQDPGQGLRLIYYSQIVNDFQKGDIAEGYSVSREKKESFPLTVTSAQKNPTAFYLCASSSTGTGVNEQFFGPGTRLTVL.

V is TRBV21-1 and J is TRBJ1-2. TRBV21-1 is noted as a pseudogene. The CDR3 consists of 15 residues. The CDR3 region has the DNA TGTGCCAGCAGCTCAGACTCGGCAGCGGGCTATGGCTACACCTTC. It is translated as CASSSDSAAGYGYTF.

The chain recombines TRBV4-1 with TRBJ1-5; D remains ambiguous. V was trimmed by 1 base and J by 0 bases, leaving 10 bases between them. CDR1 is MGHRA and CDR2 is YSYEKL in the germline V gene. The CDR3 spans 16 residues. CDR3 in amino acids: CASSQVPGNSNQPQHF. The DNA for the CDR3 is TGCGCCAGCAGCCAAGTACCAGGTAATAGCAATCAGCCCCAGCATTTT.

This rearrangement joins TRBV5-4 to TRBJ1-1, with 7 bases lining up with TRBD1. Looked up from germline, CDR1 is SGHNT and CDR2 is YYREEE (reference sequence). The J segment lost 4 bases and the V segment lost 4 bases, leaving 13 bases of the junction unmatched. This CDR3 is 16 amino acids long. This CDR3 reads CASSRMTGTLGTEAFF. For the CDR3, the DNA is TGTGCCAGCAGCCGAATGACAGGGACTCTCGGCACTGAAGCTTTCTTT. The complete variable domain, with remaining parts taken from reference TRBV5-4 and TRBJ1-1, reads ETGVTQSPTHLIKTRGQQVTLRCSSQSGHNTVSWYQQALGQGPQFIFQYYREEENGRGNFPPRFSGLQFPNYSSELNVNALELDDSALYLCASSRMTGTLGTEAFFGQGTRLTVV.